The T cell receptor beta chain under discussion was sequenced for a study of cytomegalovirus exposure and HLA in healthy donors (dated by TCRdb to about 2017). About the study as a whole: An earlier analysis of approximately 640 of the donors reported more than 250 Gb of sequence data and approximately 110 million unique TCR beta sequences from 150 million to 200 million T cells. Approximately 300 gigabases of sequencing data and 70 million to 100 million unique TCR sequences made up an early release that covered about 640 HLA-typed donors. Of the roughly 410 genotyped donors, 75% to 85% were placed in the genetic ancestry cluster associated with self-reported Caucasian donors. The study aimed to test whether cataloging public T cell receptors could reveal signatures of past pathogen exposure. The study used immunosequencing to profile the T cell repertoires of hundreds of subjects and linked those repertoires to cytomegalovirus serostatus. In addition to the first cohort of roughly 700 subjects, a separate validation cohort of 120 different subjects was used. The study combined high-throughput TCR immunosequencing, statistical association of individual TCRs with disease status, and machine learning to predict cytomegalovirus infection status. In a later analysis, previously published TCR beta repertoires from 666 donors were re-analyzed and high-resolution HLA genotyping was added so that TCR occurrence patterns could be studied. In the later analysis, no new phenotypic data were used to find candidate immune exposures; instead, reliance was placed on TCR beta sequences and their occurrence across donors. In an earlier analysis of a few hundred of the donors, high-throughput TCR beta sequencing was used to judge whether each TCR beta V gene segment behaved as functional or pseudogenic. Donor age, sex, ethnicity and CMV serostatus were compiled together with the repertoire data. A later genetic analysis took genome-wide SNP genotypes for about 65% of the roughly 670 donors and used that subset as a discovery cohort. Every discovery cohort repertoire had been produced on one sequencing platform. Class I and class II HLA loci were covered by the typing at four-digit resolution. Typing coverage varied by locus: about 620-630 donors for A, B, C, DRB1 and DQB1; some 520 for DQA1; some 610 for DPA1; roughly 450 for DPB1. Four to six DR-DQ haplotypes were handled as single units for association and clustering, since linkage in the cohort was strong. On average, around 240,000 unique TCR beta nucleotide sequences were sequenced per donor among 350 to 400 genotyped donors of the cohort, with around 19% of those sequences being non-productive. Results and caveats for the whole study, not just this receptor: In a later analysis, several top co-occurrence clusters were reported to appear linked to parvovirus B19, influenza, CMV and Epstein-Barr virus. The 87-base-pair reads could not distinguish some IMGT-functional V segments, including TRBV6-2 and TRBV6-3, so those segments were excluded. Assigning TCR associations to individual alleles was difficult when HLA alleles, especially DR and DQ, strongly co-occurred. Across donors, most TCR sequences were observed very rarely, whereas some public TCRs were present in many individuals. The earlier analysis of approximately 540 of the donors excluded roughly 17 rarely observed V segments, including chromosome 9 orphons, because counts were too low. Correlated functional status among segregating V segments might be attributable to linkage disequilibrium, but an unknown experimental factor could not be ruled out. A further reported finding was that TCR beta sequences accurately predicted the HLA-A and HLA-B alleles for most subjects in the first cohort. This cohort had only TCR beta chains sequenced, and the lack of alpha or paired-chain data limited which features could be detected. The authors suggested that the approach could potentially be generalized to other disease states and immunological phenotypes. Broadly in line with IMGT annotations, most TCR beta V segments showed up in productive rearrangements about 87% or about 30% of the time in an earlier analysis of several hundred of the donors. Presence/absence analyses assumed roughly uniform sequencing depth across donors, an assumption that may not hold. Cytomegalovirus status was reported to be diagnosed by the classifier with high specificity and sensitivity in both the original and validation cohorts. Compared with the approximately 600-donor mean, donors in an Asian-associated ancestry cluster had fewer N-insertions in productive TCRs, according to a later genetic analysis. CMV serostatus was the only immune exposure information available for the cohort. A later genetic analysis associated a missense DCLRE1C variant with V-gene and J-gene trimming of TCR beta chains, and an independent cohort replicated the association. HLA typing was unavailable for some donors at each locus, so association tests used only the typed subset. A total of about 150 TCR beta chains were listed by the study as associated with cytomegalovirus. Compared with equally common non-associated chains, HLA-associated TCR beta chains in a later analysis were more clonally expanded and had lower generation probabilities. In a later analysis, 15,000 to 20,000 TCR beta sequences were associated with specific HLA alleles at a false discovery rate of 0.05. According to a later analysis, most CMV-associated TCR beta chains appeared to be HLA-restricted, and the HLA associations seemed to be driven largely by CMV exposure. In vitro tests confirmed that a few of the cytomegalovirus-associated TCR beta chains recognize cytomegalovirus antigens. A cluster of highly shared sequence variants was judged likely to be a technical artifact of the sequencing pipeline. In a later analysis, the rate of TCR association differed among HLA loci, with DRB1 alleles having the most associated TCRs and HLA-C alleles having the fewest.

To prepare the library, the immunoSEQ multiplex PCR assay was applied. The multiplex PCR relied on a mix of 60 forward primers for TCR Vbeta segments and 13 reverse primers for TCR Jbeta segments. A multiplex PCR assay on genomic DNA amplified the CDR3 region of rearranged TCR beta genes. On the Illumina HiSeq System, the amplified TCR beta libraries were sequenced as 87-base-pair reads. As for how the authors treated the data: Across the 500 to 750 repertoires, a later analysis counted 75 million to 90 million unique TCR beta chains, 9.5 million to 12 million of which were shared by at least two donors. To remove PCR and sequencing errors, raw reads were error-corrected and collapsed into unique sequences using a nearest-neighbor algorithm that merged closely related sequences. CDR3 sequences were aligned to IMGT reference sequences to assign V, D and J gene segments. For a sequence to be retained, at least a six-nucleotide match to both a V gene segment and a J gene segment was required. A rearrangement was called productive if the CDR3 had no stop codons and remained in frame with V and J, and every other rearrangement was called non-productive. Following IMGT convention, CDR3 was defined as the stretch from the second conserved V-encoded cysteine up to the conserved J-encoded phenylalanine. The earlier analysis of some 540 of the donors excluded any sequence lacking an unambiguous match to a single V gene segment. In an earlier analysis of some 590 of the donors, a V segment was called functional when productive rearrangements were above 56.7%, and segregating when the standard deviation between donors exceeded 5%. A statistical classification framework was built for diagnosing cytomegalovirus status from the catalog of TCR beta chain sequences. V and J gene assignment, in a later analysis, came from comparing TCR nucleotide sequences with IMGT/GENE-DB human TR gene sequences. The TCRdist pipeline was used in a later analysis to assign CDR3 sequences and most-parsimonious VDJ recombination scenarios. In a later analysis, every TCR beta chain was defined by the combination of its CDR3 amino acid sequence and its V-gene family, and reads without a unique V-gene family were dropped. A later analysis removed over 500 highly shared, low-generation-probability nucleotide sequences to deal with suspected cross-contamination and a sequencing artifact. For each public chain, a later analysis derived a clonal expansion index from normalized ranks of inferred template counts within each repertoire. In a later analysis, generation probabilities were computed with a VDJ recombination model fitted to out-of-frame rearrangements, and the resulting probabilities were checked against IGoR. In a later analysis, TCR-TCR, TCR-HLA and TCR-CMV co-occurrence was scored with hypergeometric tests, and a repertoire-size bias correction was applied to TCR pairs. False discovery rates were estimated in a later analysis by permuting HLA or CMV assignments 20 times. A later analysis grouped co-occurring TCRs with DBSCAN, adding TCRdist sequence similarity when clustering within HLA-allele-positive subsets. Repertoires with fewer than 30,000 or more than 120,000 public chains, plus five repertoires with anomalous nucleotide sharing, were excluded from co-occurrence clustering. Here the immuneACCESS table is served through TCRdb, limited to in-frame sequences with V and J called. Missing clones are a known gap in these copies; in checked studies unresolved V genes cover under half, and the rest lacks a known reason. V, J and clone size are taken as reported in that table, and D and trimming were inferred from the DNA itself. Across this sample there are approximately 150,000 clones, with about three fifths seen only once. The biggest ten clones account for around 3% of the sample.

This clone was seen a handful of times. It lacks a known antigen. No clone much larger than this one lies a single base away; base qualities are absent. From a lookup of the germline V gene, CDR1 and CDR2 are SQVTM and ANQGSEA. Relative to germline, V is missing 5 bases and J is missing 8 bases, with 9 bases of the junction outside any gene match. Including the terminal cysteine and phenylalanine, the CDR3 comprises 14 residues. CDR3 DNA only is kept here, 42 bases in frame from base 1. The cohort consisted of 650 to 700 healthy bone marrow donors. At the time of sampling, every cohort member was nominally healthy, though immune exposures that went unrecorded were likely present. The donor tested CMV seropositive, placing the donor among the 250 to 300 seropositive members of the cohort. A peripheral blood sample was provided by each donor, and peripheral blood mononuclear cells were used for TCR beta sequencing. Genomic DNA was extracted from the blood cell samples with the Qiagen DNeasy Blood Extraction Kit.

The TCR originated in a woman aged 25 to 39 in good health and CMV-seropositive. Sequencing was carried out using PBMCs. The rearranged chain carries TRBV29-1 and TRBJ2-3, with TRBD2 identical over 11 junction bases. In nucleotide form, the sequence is TGCAGCGTTCTAGCGGGAGGCGCTTTTTCTACGCAGTATTTT. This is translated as CSVLAGGAFSTQYF.